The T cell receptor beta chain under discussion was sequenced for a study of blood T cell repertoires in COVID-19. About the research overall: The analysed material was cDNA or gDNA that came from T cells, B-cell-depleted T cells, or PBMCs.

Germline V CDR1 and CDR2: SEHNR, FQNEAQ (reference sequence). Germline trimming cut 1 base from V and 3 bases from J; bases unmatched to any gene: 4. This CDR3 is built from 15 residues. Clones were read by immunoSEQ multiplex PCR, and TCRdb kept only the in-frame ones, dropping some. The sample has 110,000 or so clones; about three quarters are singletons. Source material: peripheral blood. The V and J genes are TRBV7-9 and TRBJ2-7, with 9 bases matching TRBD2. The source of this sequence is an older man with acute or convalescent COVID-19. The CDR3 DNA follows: TGTGCCAGCAGCTTAGTTGCTAGCGGGAACTACGAGCAGTACTTC. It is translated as CASSLVASGNYEQYF.